Considering frequency, the clone carrying this TCR beta chain is medium-sized. Its antigen remains unknown. The data were obtained in a study of T cells expressing NK-cell markers. Study-level information: The eight sequenced donors comprised seven who were HCMV-seropositive and one who was seronegative.

The authors generated TCR beta cDNA through 5'RACE template switching with UMIs. Reanalyzing the 5' RACE reads, TCRdb keeps one entry per CDR3 protein, without DNA. The sample totals about 5,000 distinct CDR3 sequences; its top ten clones hold 50% to 75%. Germline CDR1 is MNHNS and CDR2 is SASEGT. This CDR3 contains 14 residues. Study conclusions and caveats: Researchers report these clonotypes also headed the CD3+CD56-NKG2C+ fraction in four donors.

This TCR was sampled from a young man in good health. The chain carries TRBV6-1 and TRBJ2-2; there is no DNA to check the TCRdb D call of TRBD2. The sequencing input was blood T cells: a sorted CD56 or NKG2C T cell subset, CD4+ or CD8+ T cells, or bulk PBMC T cells (not recorded which). The CDR3 reads CASSEGGGSGELFF.